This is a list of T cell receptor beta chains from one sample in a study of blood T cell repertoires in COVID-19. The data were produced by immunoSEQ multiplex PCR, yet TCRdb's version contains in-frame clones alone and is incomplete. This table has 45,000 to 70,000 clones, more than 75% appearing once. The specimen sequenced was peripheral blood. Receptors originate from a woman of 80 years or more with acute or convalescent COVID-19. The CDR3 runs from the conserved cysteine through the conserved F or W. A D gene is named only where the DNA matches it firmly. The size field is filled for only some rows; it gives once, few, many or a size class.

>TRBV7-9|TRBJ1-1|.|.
CASSFPLVRGEAFF
TGTGCCAGCAGCTTCCCGTTGGTCAGGGGAGAAGCTTTCTTT
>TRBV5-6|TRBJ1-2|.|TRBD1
CASSLGQGAYTF
TGTGCCAGCAGCTTGGGGCAGGGGGCTTACACCTTC
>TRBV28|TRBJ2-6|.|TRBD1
CASRGQGGDSGANVLTF
TGTGCCAGCAGGGGACAGGGAGGGGACTCTGGGGCCAACGTCCTGACTTTC
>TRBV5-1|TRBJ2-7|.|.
CASREGRYEQYF
TGCGCCAGCAGGGAGGGGCGGTACGAGCAGTACTTC
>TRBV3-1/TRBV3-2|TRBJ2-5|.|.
CASSQDQAGQETQYF
TGTGCCAGCAGCCAAGATCAGGCCGGCCAAGAGACCCAGTACTTC
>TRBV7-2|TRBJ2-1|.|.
CASSLAGDSYNEQFF
TGTGCCAGCAGCTTAGCGGGCGACTCCTACAATGAGCAGTTCTTC
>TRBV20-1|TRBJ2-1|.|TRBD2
CSASRPGGRAGNEQFF
TGCAGTGCTAGTCGGCCTGGCGGGAGGGCCGGAAATGAGCAGTTCTTC
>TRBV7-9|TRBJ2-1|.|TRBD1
CASSAGQGTRYNEQFF
TGTGCCAGCAGCGCAGGACAGGGCACGAGGTACAATGAGCAGTTCTTC
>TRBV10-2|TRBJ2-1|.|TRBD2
CASSEIAGAGNEQFF
TGCGCCAGCAGTGAGATAGCGGGAGCGGGCAATGAGCAGTTCTTC
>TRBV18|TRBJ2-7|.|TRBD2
CASSLTPGTSAYEQYF
TGTGCCAGCTCACTCACTCCTGGGACTAGCGCCTACGAGCAGTACTTC
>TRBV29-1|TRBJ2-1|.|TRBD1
CSVKGQGVGVSYNEQFF
TGCAGCGTGAAGGGACAGGGTGTTGGAGTCTCCTACAATGAGCAGTTCTTC
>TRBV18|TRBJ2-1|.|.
CASSPLATSYNEQFF
TGTGCCAGCTCACCACTAGCCACCTCCTACAATGAGCAGTTCTTC
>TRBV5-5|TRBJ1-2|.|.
CASSPVGGGYTF
TGTGCCAGCAGCCCGGTAGGGGGAGGCTACACCTTC
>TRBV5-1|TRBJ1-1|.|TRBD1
CASSASTGANTEAFF
TGCGCCAGCAGCGCGAGCACAGGGGCCAACACTGAAGCTTTCTTT
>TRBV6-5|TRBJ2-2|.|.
CASKRGKSTTGELFF
TGTGCCAGCAAACGGGGGAAATCGACCACCGGGGAGCTGTTTTTT
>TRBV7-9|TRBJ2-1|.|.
CASSLVSVGEQFF
TGTGCCAGCAGCTTAGTGTCGGTGGGCGAGCAGTTCTTC
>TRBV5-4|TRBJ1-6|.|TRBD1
CASSLVQGDSPLHF
TGTGCCAGCAGCTTGGTGCAGGGGGACTCACCCCTCCACTTT
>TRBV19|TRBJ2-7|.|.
CASSIKGGGHEQYF
TGTGCCAGTAGTATCAAGGGCGGAGGGCACGAGCAGTACTTC
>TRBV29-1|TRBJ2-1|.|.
CSVVAGRSYNEQFF
TGCAGCGTTGTTGCAGGGCGCTCCTACAATGAGCAGTTCTTC
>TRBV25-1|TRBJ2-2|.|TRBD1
CASSEQGARVGELFF
TGTGCCAGCAGTGAACAGGGGGCCAGGGTAGGGGAGCTGTTTTTT
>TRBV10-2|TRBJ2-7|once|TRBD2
CATGLAGEEQYF
TGCGCCACCGGACTAGCGGGGGAGGAGCAGTACTTC
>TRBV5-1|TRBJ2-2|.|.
CASSLNADTGELFF
TGCGCCAGCAGCTTGAATGCGGACACCGGGGAGCTGTTTTTT
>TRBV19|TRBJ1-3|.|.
CASTTRTSGNTIYF
TGTGCCAGTACCACAAGGACATCTGGAAACACCATATATTTT
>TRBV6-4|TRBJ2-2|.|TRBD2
CASTRLAGNGELFF
TGTGCCAGCACCAGGCTAGCGGGGAATGGGGAGCTGTTTTTT
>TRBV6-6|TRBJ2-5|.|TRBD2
CASSPLAGGPRETQYF
TGTGCCAGCAGCCCCCTAGCGGGAGGGCCCCGAGAGACCCAGTACTTC
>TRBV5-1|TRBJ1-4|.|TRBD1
CASSWTGALGEKLFF
TGCGCCAGCAGCTGGACAGGTGCCCTGGGGGAAAAACTGTTTTTT
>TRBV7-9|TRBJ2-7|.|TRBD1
CASVPGQGGEQYF
TGTGCCAGTGTTCCCGGACAGGGGGGCGAGCAGTACTTC
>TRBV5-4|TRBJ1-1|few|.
CASSFKGVPEAFF
TGTGCCAGCAGCTTTAAGGGGGTACCTGAAGCTTTCTTT
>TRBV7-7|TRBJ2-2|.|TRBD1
CASSVAGTGIGELFF
TGTGCCAGCAGCGTGGCCGGGACAGGGATCGGGGAGCTGTTTTTT
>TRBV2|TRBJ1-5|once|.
CASSGRVGNQPQHF
TGTGCCAGCAGTGGTCGGGTTGGCAATCAGCCCCAGCATTTT
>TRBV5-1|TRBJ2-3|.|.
CASSLLTDTQYF
TGCGCCAGCAGCTTACTCACAGATACGCAGTATTTT
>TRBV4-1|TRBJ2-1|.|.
CASSQALGTPSYNEQFF
TGCGCCAGCAGCCAAGCCCTCGGGACACCCTCCTACAATGAGCAGTTCTTC
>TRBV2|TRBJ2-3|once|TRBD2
CASRRTSSRTDTQYF
TGTGCCAGCAGGCGGACTAGCTCCCGCACAGATACGCAGTATTTT